The 15 T cell receptor beta chains presented below share a single source sample, sequenced in a study of identical twins. TCRdb fed the 5' RACE reads into MiXCR, producing one record per CDR3 protein. The profile shows approximately 20,000 distinct CDR3 sequences, approximately 70% of them singletons. Sequencing was performed on memory (CD45RO+) T cells sorted from blood. Every receptor here comes from a woman aged 18 to 35 in good health. This table probably holds off-target reads from a library built for another chain.

A remark on this clonotype: At one end, the junction sequence differs from germline, possibly due to a read error. The V and J genes are TRBV7-7 and TRBJ2-1; 7 bases align to TRBD1. The CDR3 is made up of 13 amino acids. Germline assignment: CDR1 SSHAT and CDR2 FNYEAQ (reference sequence). In DNA, the CDR3 is TGTGCTAGCAGCTATGACAGGGTATCCGAGCAGTTCTTC. This gives the protein CASSYDRVSEQFF.

J is TRBJ1-4 and V is TRBV6-2 or TRBV6-3, with D perhaps TRBD1 (5 bases). Between the trimmed V and J ends, which lost 6 bases and 8 bases, there was a span of 19 bases. The CDR3 has 15 amino acids. Germline-derived CDR1 and CDR2 are MNHEY and SVGEGT. CDR3 region: CASSNQRDSREKLFF. In DNA form, the CDR3 reads TGTGCCAGCAGCAACCAGCGCGACAGTCGGGAAAAACTGTTTTTT.

The chain recombines TRBV7-2 with TRBJ2-4, with D hard to call. The CDR3 spans 16 residues. V gave up 1 base and J gave up 0 bases, with 10 bases separating them. Germline V gene sequence: CDR1 SGHTA, CDR2 FQGNSA. The CDR3: CASSLGVQSAKNIQYF. Here the CDR3 DNA reads TGTGCCAGCAGCTTAGGAGTACAGTCAGCCAAAAACATTCAGTACTTC.

The J gene is TRBJ2-7, the V gene TRBV3-1; no firm D call. Looked up from germline, CDR1 is LGHDT and CDR2 is YNNKEL (reference sequence). The CDR3 runs to 16 residues. Trimming removed 1 base at V and 4 bases at J, with 17 bases between. CDR3 DNA: TGTGCCAGCAGCCAAGGTGCCAGATCTACTGGATACGAGCAGTACTTC. Its protein product is CASSQGARSTGYEQYF.

V is TRBV12-3 or TRBV12-4 and J is TRBJ2-7, with unresolved D. This CDR3 has 11 amino acids. Trimming removed 6 bases from V and 2 bases from J, with 5 bases in between. CDR3 sequence reads: CASRGTYEQYF. In nucleotides, the CDR3 is TGTGCCAGCAGGGGAACCTACGAGCAGTACTTC.

This clonotype appeared once. The rearrangement uses TRBV14 and TRBJ2-1; D gene uncertain. V was shortened by 1 base and J by 14 bases, with 18 bases between the two germline ends. The CDR3 covers 14 residues. Germline lookup yields CDR1 SGHDN and CDR2 FVKESK. CDR3 DNA sequence: TGTGCCAGCAGCCAAGTAAACAGAGGTATAGTAGAGTTCTTC. Its translation: CASSQVNRGIVEFF.

The V call is TRBV7-6, the J call TRBJ1-1; perhaps TRBD1 as D (6 bases). Looked up from germline, CDR1 is SGHVS and CDR2 is FNYEAQ. V was cut by 1 base and J by 1 base, with 10 bases left in between. The CDR3 consists of 15 residues. The CDR3 protein is CASSLVETGNTEAFF. The CDR3 region has the DNA TGTGCCAGCAGCTTAGTGGAGACAGGGAACACTGAAGCTTTCTTT.

This clonotype was found a few times. CDR3 sequence reads: CASSSGGEQYF. The CDR3 DNA reads TGTGCCAGCAGTTCCGGCGGTGAGCAGTACTTC. The rearrangement links TRBV6-6 to TRBJ2-7; D is ambiguous. Germline V gene data show CDR1 as MNHNY and CDR2 as SVGAGI (reference sequence). CDR3 length equals 11 residues. V was clipped by 4 bases and J by 7 bases, with 8 bases between them.

J is TRBJ2-6 and V is TRBV5-1, with D possibly matching TRBD1 (5 bases). The CDR3 is 18 amino acids. V gave up 1 base and J gave up 1 base, with 15 bases separating them. Germline CDR1 and CDR2: SGHRS and YFSETQ. As DNA, the CDR3 is TGCGCCAGCAGCTTGCAGGGTCGTTTGGATTCTGGGGCCAACGTCCTGACTTTC. As protein: CASSLQGRLDSGANVLTF.

The rearrangement uses TRBV20-1 and TRBJ2-1; 8 nucleotides align to TRBD2. CDR1 is DFQATT and CDR2 is SNEGSKA in the germline V gene (reference sequence). The CDR3 length is 13 residues. V gave up 8 bases and J gave up 0 bases; unmatched junction bases: 3. The CDR3 sequence: CSTLAVSYNEQFF. CDR3 DNA: TGCAGTACACTAGCGGTCTCCTACAATGAGCAGTTCTTC.

The V gene is TRBV7-2, the J gene TRBJ2-1; D might be TRBD1 or TRBD2, each matching 5 bases. Per the germline V gene, CDR1 is SGHTA and CDR2 is FQGNSA. The CDR3 contains 14 residues. Trimming cost V 5 bases and J 1 base, with 9 bases left between them. CDR3 DNA sequence: TGTGCCAGCAGCCCGGGGCAATCCTACAATGAGCAGTTCTTC. Its translation: CASSPGQSYNEQFF.

V is TRBV6-2 or TRBV6-3 and J is TRBJ1-5; TRBD1 might be the D (5 bases). Germline V gene data show CDR1 as MNHEY and CDR2 as SVGEGT. V lost 8 bases and J lost 4, with 18 bases in between. The CDR3 totals 15 residues. This chain's CDR3 is CASFSRPGVNQPQHF. The CDR3 DNA sequence: TGTGCCAGCTTTAGCCGGCCGGGGGTTAATCAGCCCCAGCATTTT.

The chain couples TRBV10-3 to TRBJ2-3, with 9 bases matching TRBD1. In germline, CDR1 is ENHRY, CDR2 SYGVKD. The CDR3 has 13 residues. V shed 3 bases, J shed 13 bases, and the junction held 8 bases outside the gene matches. In nucleotides, the CDR3 is TGTGCCATCAGTGACGCCGTTGGACAGGGGAAGTATTTT. Residues: CAISDAVGQGKYF.

The J gene is TRBJ1-2, the V gene TRBV6-2 or TRBV6-3, with D tentatively TRBD1 (6 bases). Per the germline V gene, CDR1 is MNHEY and CDR2 is SVGEGT. The CDR3 is made up of 13 amino acids. V was trimmed by 5 bases and J by 5 bases, leaving 12 bases between them. The CDR3 DNA reads as TGTGCCAGCAGTCGGGGAGGACAGTATGGCTACACCTTC. It specifies CASSRGGQYGYTF.

The gene calls are TRBV7-2 and TRBJ2-1; D uncertain. The CDR3 totals 11 residues. V lost 5 bases, J lost 12 bases, and 11 bases lay in between. Germline V gene sequence: CDR1 SGHTA, CDR2 FQGNSA. This chain's CDR3 is CASSLLRAQFF. The CDR3 DNA sequence: TGTGCCAGCAGCCTTTTAAGGGCGCAGTTCTTC.